The 7 T cell receptor beta chains below were found in one sample sequenced in a study of blood T cell repertoires in COVID-19 (dated by TCRdb to 2018 to 2021). To prepare the library, the immunoSEQ multiplex PCR assay was applied. TCRdb retrieved this table from immuneACCESS and kept in-frame rearrangements only. Not all clones are present; in checked studies, unresolved V genes account for under half, and no reason is known for the remainder. The table for this sample lists about 82,000 clones; approximately 80% of them were counted only once. The ten largest clones capture over 15% of the sample. The source material was peripheral blood. These receptors all come from a man of 80 years or more with active or convalescent COVID-19.

J is TRBJ2-1 and V is TRBV9; D is possibly TRBD2 (6 bases). V lost 3 bases and J lost 4, with 14 bases in between. CDR3 length: 15 residues. CDR1 SGDLS and CDR2 YYNGEE come from the germline V gene. The CDR3 loop reads CASSGARGWYNEQFF. DNA of the CDR3: TGTGCCAGCAGCGGGGCTCGGGGGTGGTACAATGAGCAGTTCTTC.

The chain joins TRBV30 to TRBJ2-7; the match to TRBD2 covers 9 bases. CDR3 length: 13 residues. CDR1 and CDR2 (germline): GTSNPN, SVGIG (reference sequence). Unmatched junction bases numbered 6, after V lost 3 bases and J lost 6 bases. The CDR3 nucleotides read TGTGCCTGGAGCCCTAGCGGGATGGGCGAGCAGTACGTC. Translating gives CAWSPSGMGEQYV.

The genes are TRBV10-2 and TRBJ2-1; TRBD2 matches 14 bases. V shed 4 bases and J 15 bases; nucleotides not matched to a gene: 17. The CDR3 contains 17 residues. Germline assignment: CDR1 WSHSY and CDR2 SAAADI. The CDR3 spells CASSGPGTSGSLSVRFF. The DNA for the CDR3 is TGCGCCAGCAGTGGGCCGGGGACTAGCGGGAGTTTGTCGGTGCGGTTCTTC.

The chain recombines TRBV11-3 with TRBJ1-4, with D possibly TRBD1 on 5 matching bases. Trimming stripped 6 bases from V and 8 bases from J, with 16 bases between. There are 14 residues in the CDR3. Germline lookup yields CDR1 SGHNT and CDR2 YENEEA. CDR3 in DNA: TGTGCCAGCAGACCGGGGGGGTCTAGAGAAAAACTGTTTTTT. Its translation: CASRPGGSREKLFF.

V is TRBV28 and J is TRBJ2-5; 8 bases fit TRBD1. CDR1 and CDR2 (germline): MDHEN, SYDVKM. J was trimmed by 2 bases and V by 5 bases; bases with no gene match: 10. This CDR3 spans 16 amino acids. The CDR3 sequence is CASSQMGTGKQETQYF. CDR3 in DNA: TGTGCCAGCAGTCAGATGGGGACAGGAAAACAAGAGACCCAGTACTTC.

The V call is TRBV3-1 (or the pseudogene TRBV3-2), the J call TRBJ2-3; TRBD1 aligns across 10 bases. Germline V gene sequence: CDR1 LGHDT, CDR2 YNNKEL (reference sequence). Unmatched junction bases numbered 14, after V lost 5 bases and J lost 6 bases. CDR3 size: 17 residues. In DNA form, the CDR3 reads TGTGCCAGCAGCGATGGTTGGGGACAGGGGATTGGGGATACGCAGTATTTT. Its translation is CASSDGWGQGIGDTQYF.

The chain is built from TRBV19 and TRBJ1-1; D is possibly TRBD1 (6 bases). The CDR3 consists of 14 residues. CDR1 is LNHDA, CDR2 SQIVND, per germline (reference sequence). The V end was cut by 5 bases, the J end by 2 bases, with 12 bases between. CDR3 sequence (DNA): TGTGCCAGTAGTTCTTGGACAGCTAACACTGAAGCTTTCTTT. This sequence encodes CASSSWTANTEAFF. The variable domain in full, completed from reference TRBV19 and TRBJ1-1, reads DGGITQSPKYLFRKEGQNVTLSCEQNLNHDAMYWYRQDPGQGLRLIYYSQIVNDFQKGDIAEGYSVSREKKESFPLTVTSAQKNPTAFYLCASSSWTANTEAFFGQGTRLTVV.